This T cell receptor beta chain appears in the sequencing data of a study of blood T cell repertoires in COVID-19. Study overall: Material from acute and convalescent COVID-19 was sourced from the United States, Italy and Spain.

Of note for this clone: The identical CDR3 is also encoded by other nucleotide sequences in the sample.

The V end was cut by 6 bases, the J end by 2 bases, with 13 bases between. This CDR3 region has 14 residues. Germline-derived CDR1 and CDR2 are MNHEY and SVGAGI. In the study's own analysis: Reference gene primer amplification gave estimated nucleated cell counts. Only in-frame clones appear in the TCRdb table, and some are missing; sequencing was by immunoSEQ multiplex PCR. That table is the source of V, J and clone size, and D and trimming were worked out from the DNA. The data contain roughly 150,000 clones, roughly 80% of them singletons. This clonotype was obtained from a man aged 65 to 79 with active or convalescent COVID-19. The chain joins TRBV6-5 to TRBJ1-2; D is undetermined. Sequences were obtained from peripheral blood. CDR3 in DNA: TGTGCCAGCAGCTATCGCGGGCCGAACTATGGCTACACCTTC. It is translated as CASSYRGPNYGYTF.